The T cell receptor beta chain under discussion was sequenced for a study of blood T cells in healthy people across ages. Study-level findings and limits: Diversity of TCR beta per million T cells declined in a roughly linear way with age. Both higher diversity and more naive CD4+ cells marked long-lived donors when set against aged donors. Unsorted PBMC input precluded a conclusive naive versus antigen-experienced comparison.

The authors ran a second PCR of roughly 6 to 11 cycles using a sample-barcoded 5' primer and a J-beta primer mix. Each cDNA molecule was tagged by a template-switch adaptor that had 12 random nucleotides. One entry per CDR3 protein, called by TCRdb with MiXCR from the 5' RACE reads. The data show 1.5 million to 2 million distinct CDR3 sequences, 25% to 30% seen once. Germline values: CDR1 SGHVS, CDR2 FQNEAQ. The V gene lost 2 bases and the J gene lost 0 bases, with 16 bases spanning the gap. The CDR3 is made up of 17 amino acids. Comment on this clonotype: Its antigen remains unknown.

What was sequenced was blood. The TCR comes from a woman aged 25 to 39 in good health. The chain links TRBV7-8 to TRBJ1-1, with D possibly matching TRBD1 (5 bases). The CDR3 region has the DNA TGTGCCAGCAGCTTAAATCCTAGGGGATCGATGAACACTGAAGCTTTCTTT. Translated: CASSLNPRGSMNTEAFF.